The clone carrying this TCR beta chain was detected once. Its antigen is unidentified. Profiled with immunoSEQ multiplex PCR; TCRdb holds only in-frame clones, not every one. Of about 2.3 million clones listed, over 90% are singletons. This record belongs to a study of shared clonotypes between healthy human individuals. As for the study in general: Donors had three CD4 naive, three CD4 memory, two CD8 naive and one CD8 memory plate apiece.

Healthy and HIV-negative, the adult donors had no recent acute infections or vaccinations. The CDR3 length is 16 residues. Germline values: CDR1 MNHEY, CDR2 SMNVEV (reference sequence). V trimming: 4 bases; J trimming: 4 bases; junction bases outside the gene matches: 8. Notes on the study in general: Across a handful of donors, naive CD4 shared around 5.1%, naive CD8 about 3.2%, memory CD4 roughly 2.1%, memory CD8 about 0.4%.

The clonotype originates from a man in his late teens or twenties in good health. Some clones in this sample may be carry-over from other donors' samples. The chain uses TRBV27 and TRBJ1-4; 8 bases line up with TRBD1. Material for sequencing was naive CD4+ T cells from PBMCs. Stated subset: CD45RA+ positively selected. CDR3 nucleotides: TGTGCCAGCAGTTCCGCCGGGACAGGCTTTAATGAAAAACTGTTTTTT. Protein: CASSSAGTGFNEKLFF.